The 3 T cell receptor beta chains below were found in one sample sequenced in a study of cytomegalovirus exposure and HLA in healthy donors. With 60 Vbeta and 13 Jbeta primers, the PCR was carried out. Assay: immunoSEQ multiplex PCR; the TCRdb copy retains only in-frame clones and omits some. The profile shows 150,000 to 200,000 clones, around 90% of them singletons. Source material: PBMCs. Receptors originate from a woman between 18 and 29 years old in good health and CMV-seronegative.

The chain couples TRBV10-2 to TRBJ1-1; possibly TRBD1 for D (6 bases). The CDR3 has 16 residues. The V end lost 7 bases, the J end lost 4 bases, and 22 bases lay between the germline ends. Germline values: CDR1 WSHSY, CDR2 SAAADI. DNA of the CDR3: TGCGCCAGCATCTTTAATGCGGGGGCTTCGAGCACTGAAGCTTTCTTT. Translating gives CASIFNAGASSTEAFF.

The rearrangement links TRBV27 to TRBJ1-5; unclear D gene. Germline loops: CDR1 MNHEY, CDR2 SMNVEV (reference sequence). V was shortened by 5 bases and J by 5 bases, with 10 bases between the two germline ends. The CDR3 is made up of 13 amino acids. This CDR3 is CASSPLGDQPQHF. The CDR3 bases are TGTGCCAGCAGTCCGCTCGGGGATCAGCCCCAGCATTTT.

The gene calls are TRBV7-2 and TRBJ2-7; TRBD1 agrees at 7 bases. With V trimmed by 2 bases and J by 13 bases, 5 bases remained unmatched. CDR1 is SGHTA, CDR2 FQGNSA, per germline. The CDR3 sequence is 11 residues long. In DNA, the CDR3 is TGTGCCAGCAGCTTAAGACAGGGCCAATACTTC. Translated, it gives CASSLRQGQYF.